Each of the 6 T cell receptor beta chains below was sequenced from the same sample in a study of patients and donors after allogeneic stem cell transplantation. Via MiXCR, TCRdb re-called the RT-PCR reads, giving one row per CDR3 protein. The table records about 400,000 distinct CDR3 sequences, more than 15% of them present only once. The sample was blood, either unsorted or a sorted T cell fraction (not recorded which). All receptors derive from a human donor who was either an allogeneic HSCT recipient or a stem cell or donor lymphocyte infusion donor (not recorded which). It is not recorded whose cells these are; they may come from a transplant donor.

This clonotype was seen more than once but under ten times. V usage is TRBV4-1 and J usage is TRBJ2-5; no clear D. The CDR3 loop spans 14 amino acids. Germline lookup yields CDR1 MGHRA and CDR2 YSYEKL. Trimming pared 0 bases from V and 0 bases from J, leaving 5 bases between. The CDR3 nucleotides are TGCGCCAGCAGCCAAGACACTTACCAAGAGACCCAGTACTTC. Translated, it gives CASSQDTYQETQYF.

This sequence joins TRBV4-3 and TRBJ1-1; tentatively, D is TRBD1 (6 bases). Germline V gene lookup returns CDR1 LGHNA and CDR2 YSLEER. Trimming cost V 0 bases and J 4 bases, with 15 bases left between them. The CDR3 loop spans 16 amino acids. The CDR3 loop reads CASSQDRRGGRTEAFF. In DNA, the CDR3 is TGCGCCAGCAGCCAAGATAGGAGGGGGGGCCGCACTGAAGCTTTCTTT.

In this sample, this clonotype turned up a few times. J is TRBJ2-7 and V is TRBV9; D is perhaps TRBD1 (5 bases). V gave up 0 bases and J gave up 3 bases, with 10 bases separating them. This CDR3 has 14 amino acids. Looked up from germline, CDR1 is SGDLS and CDR2 is YYNGEE. In nucleotides, the CDR3 is TGTGCCAGCAGCGTAGCAGGGCACCTCTACGAGCAGTACTTC. Its protein is CASSVAGHLYEQYF.

The table lists this clonotype with a few counts. The chain carries TRBV12-3 or TRBV12-4 and TRBJ1-2, with D uncertain. The ends were cut back, 6 bases at V and 0 bases at J, with 8 bases in the middle. The CDR3 has 13 amino acids. The DNA of the CDR3 is TGTGCCAGCAGCTCCCGGGCTAACTATGGCTACACCTTC. This gives the protein CASSSRANYGYTF.

This clonotype was seen more than once but under ten times. V is TRBV6-5 and J is TRBJ2-3; D might be TRBD1 (7 bases). The ends were cut back, 3 bases at V and 1 base at J, with 17 bases in the middle. CDR3 length: 17 amino acids. Germline V gene sequence: CDR1 MNHEY, CDR2 SVGAGI. The CDR3 bases are TGTGCCAGCAGTTATCCAAATCAGGGGGGCGGCACAGATACGCAGTATTTT. It translates to CASSYPNQGGGTDTQYF.

This clonotype was observed a handful of times. The J gene is TRBJ1-4, the V gene TRBV5-8; D possibly corresponds to TRBD1 (6 bases). Trimming pared 3 bases from V and 6 bases from J, leaving 9 bases between. CDR1 is SGHTS and CDR2 is YDEGEE in the germline V gene. This CDR3 has 13 amino acids. The CDR3 DNA follows: TGTGCCAGCAGCTCGGGGGCAGATGAAAAACTGTTTTTT. It codes for CASSSGADEKLFF.